These 5 T cell receptor beta chains came from one sample sequenced in a study of beta chain features in type 1 diabetes. The sequenced template was cDNA made from the entire isolated RNA. The table came from immunoSEQ multiplex PCR; TCRdb's copy has only in-frame clones and leaves some out. Altogether hundreds of thousands of clones are present, 15% to 20% being singletons, with the ten largest covering 0.023%. The sample taken for sequencing was naive CD4+ T cells from blood. These receptor sequences come from a woman between 18 and 30 years old in good health.

The genes are TRBV18 and TRBJ2-3; D may be TRBD2 (6 bases). CDR1 is KGHSH, CDR2 LQKENI, per germline. This CDR3 is built from 16 residues. Trimming pared 2 bases from V and 0 bases from J, leaving 12 bases between. The CDR3 coding sequence is TGTGCCAGCTCACCAAGCGGGCCTCGTAGCACAGATACGCAGTATTTT. This sequence encodes CASSPSGPRSTDTQYF.

This chain connects TRBV27 to TRBJ2-1; possible D gene TRBD2, 5 bases. Trimming took 3 bases from V and 4 from J, leaving 13 bases between them. The CDR3 sequence is 15 residues long. Germline V lookup: CDR1 MNHEY, CDR2 SMNVEV (reference sequence). This CDR3 reads CASSFSGSPYNEQFF. In nucleotides, the CDR3 is TGTGCCAGCAGTTTTAGTGGGAGCCCTTACAATGAGCAGTTCTTC.

The V and J genes are TRBV7-9 and TRBJ2-1; D possibly corresponds to TRBD2 (6 bases). In germline, CDR1 is SEHNR, CDR2 FQNEAQ (reference sequence). This CDR3 spans 13 amino acids. Trimming shortened V by 7 bases and J by 8 bases, and 15 bases separated the two germline ends. Here the CDR3 reads CASTPRGSYEQFF. The CDR3 DNA reads TGTGCCAGCACCCCCCGGGGGTCGTATGAGCAGTTCTTC.

This clone occurred a few times. This sequence joins TRBV6-5 and TRBJ2-3; D remains unclear. The CDR3 covers 13 residues. Germline-derived CDR1 and CDR2 are MNHEY and SVGAGI. Trimming removed 4 bases from V and 3 bases from J, with 8 bases in between. CDR3 sequence (DNA): TGTGCCAGCAGTTTCAGAGAGACAGATACGCAGTATTTT. As protein: CASSFRETDTQYF.

This clone has just a few counts. The genes are TRBV9 and TRBJ2-3; a weak D match, TRBD1 (6 bases). V was clipped by 4 bases and J by 6 bases, with 18 bases between them. In germline, CDR1 is SGDLS, CDR2 YYNGEE. The CDR3 has 15 amino acids. CDR3 region: CASSLTQGGFDTQYF. The CDR3 region has the DNA TGTGCCAGCAGCTTAACACAGGGTGGATTTGATACGCAGTATTTT. The variable domain in full, with the rest retrieved from reference TRBV9 and TRBJ2-3, is DSGVTQTPKHLITATGQRVTLRCSPRSGDLSVYWYQQSLDQGLQFLIQYYNGEERAKGNILERFSAQQFPDLHSELNLSSLELGDSALYFCASSLTQGGFDTQYFGPGTRLTVL.